The clone carrying this TCR beta chain was counted a single time. Its antigen is still unknown. This entry is derived from a study of T cell responses to AZD1222 COVID-19 vaccine. Across the whole study: Pooling covered second doses at about 4 or about 12 weeks. Study-wide results and limits: Increases in Spike-specific TCR breadth and depth were seen after two AZD1222 doses. Spike-spanning, vaccine-associated CD4 TCRs were dominant at 160-218 and 743-854.

CDR3 length equals 14 residues. Germline V gene data show CDR1 as MNHNS and CDR2 as SASEGT. Losses at the gene ends were 6 bases for V and 7 bases for J; bases not matched to a gene: 6. Profiling relied on immunoSEQ multiplex PCR, and the TCRdb table lists in-frame clones only, not all of them. The repertoire has approximately 92,000 clones, about 91% of them found once; the top ten carry 6% to 9%. The sequence derives from an adult in good health. Here the sequenced sample was peripheral blood, taken on day 0 of AZD1222 vaccination. The rearrangement links TRBV6-1 to TRBJ2-1; TRBD1 matches 10 bases. CDR3 loop: CASRPGQGPNEQFF. In nucleotides, the CDR3 is TGTGCCAGCAGACCGGGACAGGGGCCGAATGAGCAGTTCTTC.